These 8 T cell receptor beta chains came from one sample sequenced in a study of T-cell reconstitution after alpha-beta-depleted transplantation in children. Unique molecular identifiers were incorporated into the prepared TCRbeta library. TCRdb re-called the PCR reads through MiXCR, storing one row per CDR3 protein. The data show approximately 270,000 distinct CDR3 sequences, about 10% seen once. The sample consisted of PBMCs from the stem cell graft donor, taken from the stem cell graft. The origin of the receptors is a human donor who donated a stem cell graft to a child with SCID.

This clonotype showed up many times. The CDR3 loop reads CASSSGQLNQPQHF. The CDR3 DNA reads TGTGCCAGCAGCTCGGGACAGCTCAATCAGCCCCAGCATTTT. The chain combines TRBV7-9 with TRBJ1-5; 7 nucleotides match TRBD1. Losses at the gene ends were 4 bases for V and 3 bases for J; bases not matched to a gene: 3. The CDR3 sequence is 14 residues long. Germline V gives CDR1 SEHNR, CDR2 FQNEAQ (reference sequence). The full variable domain, rest sourced from reference TRBV7-9 and TRBJ1-5, is DTGVSQNPRHKITKRGQNVTFRCDPISEHNRLYWYRQTLGQGPEFLTYFQNEAQLEKSRLLSDRFSAERPKGSFSTLEIQRTEQGDSAMYLCASSSGQLNQPQHFGDGTRLSIL.

This chain joins TRBV10-3 and TRBJ1-6; weak D call: TRBD1 (5 bases). Trimming shortened V by 7 bases and J by 0 bases, and 7 bases separated the two germline ends. The CDR3 has 14 amino acids. The germline V gene has CDR1 ENHRY and CDR2 SYGVKD. CDR3: CAIMGGSYNSPLHF. For the CDR3, the DNA is TGTGCCATCATGGGGGGCTCCTATAATTCACCCCTCCACTTT.

The genes are TRBV7-9 and TRBJ2-7; TRBD1 aligns across 11 bases. Germline assignment: CDR1 SEHNR and CDR2 FQNEAQ (reference sequence). The CDR3 is 15 residues long. J lost 1 base, V lost 6 bases, and 5 bases had no gene match. CDR3 nucleotide sequence: TGTGCCAGCAGGTCGGGACAGGGGGTATCCTACGAGCAGTACTTC. Translated, it gives CASRSGQGVSYEQYF. Supplemented by reference TRBV7-9 and TRBJ2-7, the full variable domain reads DTGVSQNPRHKITKRGQNVTFRCDPISEHNRLYWYRQTLGQGPEFLTYFQNEAQLEKSRLLSDRFSAERPKGSFSTLEIQRTEQGDSAMYLCASRSGQGVSYEQYFGPGTRLTVT.

This clonotype was recorded many times. This chain links TRBV5-1 with TRBJ1-2, with 7 nucleotides matching TRBD1. The V segment lost 0 bases and the J segment 5 bases; nucleotides outside the gene matches: 4. The CDR3 spans 14 residues. Germline values: CDR1 SGHRS, CDR2 YFSETQ. In nucleotides, the CDR3 is TGCGCCAGCAGCTTGGAGGACAGGAAATATGGCTACACCTTC. Its protein product is CASSLEDRKYGYTF.

This clonotype was seen repeatedly, ten times or more. For the CDR3, the DNA is TGTGCCAGTAGTATAATTAACCCTATCACCGGGGAGCTGTTTTTT. Its translation: CASSIINPITGELFF. J is TRBJ2-2 and V is TRBV19, with no clear D. Germline V lookup: CDR1 LNHDA, CDR2 SQIVND (reference sequence). Trimming took off 2 bases at V and 4 bases at J, with 11 bases between the two ends. The CDR3 totals 15 residues.

The chain recombines TRBV2 with TRBJ2-5, with 8 bases lining up with TRBD2. Germline V CDR1 and CDR2: SNHLY, FYNNEI. J gave up 3 bases and V 2 bases, and 5 bases lay outside the gene matches. The CDR3 has 15 residues. The CDR3 DNA is TGTGCCAGCAGTGAAACGGGGGGGCATAAAGAGACCCAGTACTTC. Protein sequence: CASSETGGHKETQYF.

The chain combines TRBV29-1 with TRBJ2-7, with TRBD2 matching over 7 bases. Looked up from germline, CDR1 is SQVTM and CDR2 is ANQGSEA. The CDR3 has 13 residues. The V and J ends lost 7 bases and 3 bases, in that order; junction bases with no gene match: 9. CDR3 protein: CSAGGELGYEQYF. The CDR3 DNA follows: TGCAGCGCTGGGGGGGAGTTGGGCTACGAGCAGTACTTC.

This clonotype was counted between two and nine times. The V and J genes are TRBV5-1 and TRBJ2-2, with TRBD1 as a possible D gene (5 bases). Germline lookup yields CDR1 SGHRS and CDR2 YFSETQ. This CDR3 comprises 15 residues. The germline V and J ends were trimmed by 4 bases and 6 bases, with 16 bases remaining between them. The CDR3 here is CASSEAAIRAGELFF. The CDR3 DNA is TGCGCCAGCAGCGAGGCCGCAATCAGGGCCGGGGAGCTGTTTTTT.